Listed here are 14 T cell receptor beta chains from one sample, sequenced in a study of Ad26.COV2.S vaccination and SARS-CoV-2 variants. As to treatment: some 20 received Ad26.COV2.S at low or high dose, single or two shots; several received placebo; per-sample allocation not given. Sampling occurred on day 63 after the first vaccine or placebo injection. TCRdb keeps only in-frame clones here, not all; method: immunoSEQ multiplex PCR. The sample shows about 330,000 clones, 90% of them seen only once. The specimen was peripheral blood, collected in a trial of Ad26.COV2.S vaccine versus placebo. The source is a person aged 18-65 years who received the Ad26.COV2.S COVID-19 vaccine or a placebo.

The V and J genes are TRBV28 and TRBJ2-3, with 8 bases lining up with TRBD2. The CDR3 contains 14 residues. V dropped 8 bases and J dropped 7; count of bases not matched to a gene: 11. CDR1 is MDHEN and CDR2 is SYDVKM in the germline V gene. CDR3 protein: CASRKAGDVNTQYF. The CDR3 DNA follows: TGTGCCAGCCGCAAAGCGGGAGACGTAAATACGCAGTATTTT.

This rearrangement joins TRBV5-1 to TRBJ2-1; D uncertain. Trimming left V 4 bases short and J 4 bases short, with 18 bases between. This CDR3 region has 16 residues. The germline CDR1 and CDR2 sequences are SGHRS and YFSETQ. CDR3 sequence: CASSPVLPGPYNEQFF. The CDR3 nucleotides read TGCGCCAGCAGCCCGGTTCTCCCCGGCCCTTACAATGAGCAGTTCTTC.

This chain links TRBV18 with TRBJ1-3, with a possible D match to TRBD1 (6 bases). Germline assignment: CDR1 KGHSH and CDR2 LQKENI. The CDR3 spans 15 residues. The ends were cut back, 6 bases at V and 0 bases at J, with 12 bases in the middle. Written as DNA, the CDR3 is TGTGCCAGCTCCCCTGTGGGGGCCTCTGGAAACACCATATATTTT. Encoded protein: CASSPVGASGNTIYF.

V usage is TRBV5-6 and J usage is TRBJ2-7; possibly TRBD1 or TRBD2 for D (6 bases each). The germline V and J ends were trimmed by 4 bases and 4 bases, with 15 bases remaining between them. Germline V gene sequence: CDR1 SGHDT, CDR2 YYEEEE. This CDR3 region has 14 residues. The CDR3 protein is CASSGRGGPYEQYF. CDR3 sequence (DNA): TGTGCCAGCAGCGGGCGTGGGGGGCCATACGAGCAGTACTTC.

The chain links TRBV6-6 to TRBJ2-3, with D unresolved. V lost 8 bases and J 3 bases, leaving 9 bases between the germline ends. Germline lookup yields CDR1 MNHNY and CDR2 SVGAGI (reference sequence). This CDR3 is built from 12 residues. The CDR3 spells CASSLSTDTQYF. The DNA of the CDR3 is TGTGCCAGCTCACTCAGTACAGATACGCAGTATTTT.

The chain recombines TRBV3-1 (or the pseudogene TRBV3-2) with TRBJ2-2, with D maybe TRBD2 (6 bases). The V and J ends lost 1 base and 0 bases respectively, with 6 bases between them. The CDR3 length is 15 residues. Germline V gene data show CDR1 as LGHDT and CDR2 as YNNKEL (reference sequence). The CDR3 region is CASSQAGANTGELFF. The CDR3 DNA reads TGTGCCAGCAGCCAAGCGGGAGCGAACACCGGGGAGCTGTTTTTT.

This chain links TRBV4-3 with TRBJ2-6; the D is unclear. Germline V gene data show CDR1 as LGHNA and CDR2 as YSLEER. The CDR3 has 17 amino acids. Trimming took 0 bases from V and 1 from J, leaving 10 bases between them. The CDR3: CASSQDTYRSGANVLTF. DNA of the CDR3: TGCGCCAGCAGCCAAGATACATACCGTTCTGGGGCCAACGTCCTGACTTTC.

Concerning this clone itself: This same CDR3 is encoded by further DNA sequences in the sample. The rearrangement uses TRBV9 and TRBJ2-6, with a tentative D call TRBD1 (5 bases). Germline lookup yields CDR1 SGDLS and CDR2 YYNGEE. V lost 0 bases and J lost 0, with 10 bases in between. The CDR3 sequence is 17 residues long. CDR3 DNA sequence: TGTGCCAGCAGCGTAGAACGAAGGGGCTCTGGGGCCAACGTCCTGACTTTC. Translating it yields CASSVERRGSGANVLTF.

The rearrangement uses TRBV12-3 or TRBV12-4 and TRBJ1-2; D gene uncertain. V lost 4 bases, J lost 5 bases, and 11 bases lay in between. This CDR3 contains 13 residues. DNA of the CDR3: TGTGCCAGCAGTTCTACCGAATCGTATGGCTACACCTTC. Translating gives CASSSTESYGYTF.

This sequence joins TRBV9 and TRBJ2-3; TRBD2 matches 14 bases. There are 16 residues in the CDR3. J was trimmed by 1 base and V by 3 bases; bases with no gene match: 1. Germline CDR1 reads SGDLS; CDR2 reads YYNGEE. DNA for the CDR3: TGTGCCAGCAGCGAGGGACTAGCGGGGGGCACAGATACGCAGTATTTT. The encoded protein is CASSEGLAGGTDTQYF.

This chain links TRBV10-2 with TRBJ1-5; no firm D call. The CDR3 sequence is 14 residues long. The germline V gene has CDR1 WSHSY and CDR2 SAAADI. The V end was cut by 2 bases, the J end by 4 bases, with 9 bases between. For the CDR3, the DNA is TGCGCCAGCAGTGAGCAATGGGATAATCAGCCCCAGCATTTT. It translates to CASSEQWDNQPQHF.

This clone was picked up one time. For the CDR3, the DNA is TGCGCCAGCAGCCAAGATCGAGCCACAGATACGCAGTATTTT. Amino acids: CASSQDRATDTQYF. The chain couples TRBV4-3 to TRBJ2-3; D call uncertain. With 0 bases removed from V and 2 bases from J, the gap between germline ends came to 6 bases. CDR3 length equals 14 residues. Germline CDR1 and CDR2: LGHNA and YSLEER.

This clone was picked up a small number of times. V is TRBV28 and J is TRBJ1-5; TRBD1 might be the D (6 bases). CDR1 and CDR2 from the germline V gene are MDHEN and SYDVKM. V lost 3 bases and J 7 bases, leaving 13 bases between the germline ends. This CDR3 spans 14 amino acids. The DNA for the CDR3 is TGTGCCAGCAGTTTCCATGACAGGCGGCAGCCCCAGCATTTT. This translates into CASSFHDRRQPQHF.

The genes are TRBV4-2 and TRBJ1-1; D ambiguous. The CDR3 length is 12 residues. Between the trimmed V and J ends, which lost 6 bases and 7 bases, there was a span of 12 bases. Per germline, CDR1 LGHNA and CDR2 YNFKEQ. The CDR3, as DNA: TGTGCCAGCAGTCGGTTTCCGGGTGAAGCTTTCTTT. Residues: CASSRFPGEAFF.